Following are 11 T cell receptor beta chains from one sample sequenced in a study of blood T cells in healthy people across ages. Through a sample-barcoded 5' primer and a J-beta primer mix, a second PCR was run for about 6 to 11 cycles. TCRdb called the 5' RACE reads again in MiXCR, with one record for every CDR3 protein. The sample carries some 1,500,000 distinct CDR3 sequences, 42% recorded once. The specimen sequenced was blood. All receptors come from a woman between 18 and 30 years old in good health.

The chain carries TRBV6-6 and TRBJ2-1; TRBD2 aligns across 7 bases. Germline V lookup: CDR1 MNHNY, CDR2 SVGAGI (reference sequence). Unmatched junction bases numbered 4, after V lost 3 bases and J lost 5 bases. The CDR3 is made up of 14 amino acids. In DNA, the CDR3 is TGTGCCAGCAGTTATTCACTAGCGAACAATGAGCAGTTCTTC. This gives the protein CASSYSLANNEQFF.

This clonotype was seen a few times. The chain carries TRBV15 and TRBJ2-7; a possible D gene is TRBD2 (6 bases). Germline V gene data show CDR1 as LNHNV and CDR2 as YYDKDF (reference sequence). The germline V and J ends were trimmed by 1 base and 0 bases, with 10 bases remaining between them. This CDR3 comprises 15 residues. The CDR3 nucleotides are TGTGCCACCAGCAGAGGGGGGGTGTTCTCCTACGAGCAGTACTTC. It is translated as CATSRGGVFSYEQYF.

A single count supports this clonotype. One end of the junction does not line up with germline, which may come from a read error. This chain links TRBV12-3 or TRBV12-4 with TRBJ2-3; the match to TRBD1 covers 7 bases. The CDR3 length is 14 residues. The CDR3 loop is CATSKDRYTDTRYF. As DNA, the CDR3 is TGTGCCACTTCAAAGGACAGGTACACAGATACGCGGTATTTT.

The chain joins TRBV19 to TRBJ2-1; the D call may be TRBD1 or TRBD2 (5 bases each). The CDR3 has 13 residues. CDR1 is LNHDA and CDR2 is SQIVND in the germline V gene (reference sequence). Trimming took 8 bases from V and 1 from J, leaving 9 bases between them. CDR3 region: CASRWGSYNEQFF. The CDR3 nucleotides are TGTGCCAGTCGTTGGGGGTCCTACAATGAGCAGTTCTTC.

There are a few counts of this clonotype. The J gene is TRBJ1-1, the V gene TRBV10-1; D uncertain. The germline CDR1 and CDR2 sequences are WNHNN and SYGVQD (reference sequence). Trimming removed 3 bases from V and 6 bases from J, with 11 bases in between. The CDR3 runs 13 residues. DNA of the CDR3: TGCGCCAGCAGTGACGCGGGCTCAGCTGAAGCTTTCTTT. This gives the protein CASSDAGSAEAFF.

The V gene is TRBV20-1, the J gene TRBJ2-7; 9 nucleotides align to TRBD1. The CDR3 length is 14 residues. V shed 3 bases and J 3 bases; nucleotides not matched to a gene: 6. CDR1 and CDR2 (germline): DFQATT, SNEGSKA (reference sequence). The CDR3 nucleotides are TGCAGTGCTAGGGGGGGACAGGGATTCTACGAGCAGTACTTC. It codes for CSARGGQGFYEQYF.

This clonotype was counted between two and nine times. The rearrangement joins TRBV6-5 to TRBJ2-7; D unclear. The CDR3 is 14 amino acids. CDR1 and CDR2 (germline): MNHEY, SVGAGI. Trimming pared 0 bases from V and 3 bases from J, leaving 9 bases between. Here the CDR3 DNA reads TGTGCCAGCAGTTACTCGAACCCCCTCTACGAGCAGTACTTC. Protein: CASSYSNPLYEQYF.

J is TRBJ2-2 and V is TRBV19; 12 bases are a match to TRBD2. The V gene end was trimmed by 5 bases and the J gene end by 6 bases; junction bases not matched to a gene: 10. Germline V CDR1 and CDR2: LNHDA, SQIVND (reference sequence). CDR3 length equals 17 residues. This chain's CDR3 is CASSSELAGGPSGELFF. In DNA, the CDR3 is TGTGCCAGTAGTTCCGAGCTAGCGGGGGGGCCTTCCGGGGAGCTGTTTTTT.

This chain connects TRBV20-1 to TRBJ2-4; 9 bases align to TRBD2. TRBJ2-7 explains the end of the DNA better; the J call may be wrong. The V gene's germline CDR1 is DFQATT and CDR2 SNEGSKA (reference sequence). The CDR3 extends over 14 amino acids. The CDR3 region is CSARTEREAGEQYF. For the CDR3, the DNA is TGCAGTGCTAGAACCGAGCGGGAGGCGGGCGAGCAGTACTTC.

Here the CDR3 DNA reads TGTGCCAGCAGCCAGGGCATACGGTCACCCCTCCACTTT. This encodes CASSQGIRSPLHF. This chain uses TRBV7-2 with TRBJ1-6; a possible D gene is TRBD1 (5 bases). The CDR3 consists of 13 residues. V was pared by 5 bases and J by 10 bases, with 12 bases between. Germline V gene lookup returns CDR1 SGHTA and CDR2 FQGNSA.

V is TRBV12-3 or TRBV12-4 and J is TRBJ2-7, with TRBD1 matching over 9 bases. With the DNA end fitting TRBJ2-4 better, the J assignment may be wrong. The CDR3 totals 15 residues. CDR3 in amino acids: CASRNRGLAKNIQYF. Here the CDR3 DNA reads TGTGCCAGCAGAAACAGGGGGCTGGCCAAAAACATTCAGTACTTC.